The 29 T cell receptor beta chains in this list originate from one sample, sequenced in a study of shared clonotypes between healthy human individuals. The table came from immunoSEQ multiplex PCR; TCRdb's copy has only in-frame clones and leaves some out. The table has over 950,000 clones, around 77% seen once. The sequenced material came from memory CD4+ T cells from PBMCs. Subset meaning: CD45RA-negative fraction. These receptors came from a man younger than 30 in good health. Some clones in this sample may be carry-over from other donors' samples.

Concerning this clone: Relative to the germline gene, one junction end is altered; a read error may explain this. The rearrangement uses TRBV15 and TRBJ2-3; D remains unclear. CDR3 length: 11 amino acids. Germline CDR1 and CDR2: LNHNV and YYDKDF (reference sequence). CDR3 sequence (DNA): TGTGCCTCTCCGACCCCAGATACGCGGTATTTT. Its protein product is CASPTPDTRYF.

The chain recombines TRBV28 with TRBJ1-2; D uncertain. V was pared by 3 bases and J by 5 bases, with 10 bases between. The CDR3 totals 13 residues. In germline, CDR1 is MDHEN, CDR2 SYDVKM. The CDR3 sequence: CASSFGNTYGYTF. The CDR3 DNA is TGTGCCAGCAGTTTTGGGAACACTTATGGCTACACCTTC.

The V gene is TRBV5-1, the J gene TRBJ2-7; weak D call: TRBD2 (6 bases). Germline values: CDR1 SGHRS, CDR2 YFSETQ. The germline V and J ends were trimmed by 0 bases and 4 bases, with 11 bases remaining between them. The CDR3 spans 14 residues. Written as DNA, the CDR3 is TGCGCCAGCAGCTTGGTTGTGGGAGGTTACGAGCAGTACTTC. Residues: CASSLVVGGYEQYF. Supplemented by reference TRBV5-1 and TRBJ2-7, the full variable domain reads KAGVTQTPRYLIKTRGQQVTLSCSPISGHRSVSWYQQTPGQGLQFLFEYFSETQRNKGNFPGRFSGRQFSNSRSEMNVSTLELGDSALYLCASSLVVGGYEQYFGPGTRLTVT.

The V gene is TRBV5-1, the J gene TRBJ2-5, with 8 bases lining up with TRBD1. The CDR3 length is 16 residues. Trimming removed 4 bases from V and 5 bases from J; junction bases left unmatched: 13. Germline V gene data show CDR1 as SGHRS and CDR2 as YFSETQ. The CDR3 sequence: CASSRSPGQGWETQYF. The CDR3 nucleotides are TGCGCCAGCAGCCGTTCCCCCGGACAGGGCTGGGAGACCCAGTACTTC.

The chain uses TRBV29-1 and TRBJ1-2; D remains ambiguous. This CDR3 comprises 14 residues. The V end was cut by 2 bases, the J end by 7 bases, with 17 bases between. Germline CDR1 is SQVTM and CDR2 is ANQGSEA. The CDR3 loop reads CSVELGLPYGGYTF. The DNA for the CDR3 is TGCAGCGTTGAATTAGGCCTGCCCTATGGTGGCTACACCTTC. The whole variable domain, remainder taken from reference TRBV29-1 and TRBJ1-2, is SAVISQKPSRDICQRGTSLTIQCQVDSQVTMMFWYRQQPGQSLTLIATANQGSEATYESGFVIDKFPISRPNLTFSTLTVSNMSPEDSSIYLCSVELGLPYGGYTFGSGTRLTVV.

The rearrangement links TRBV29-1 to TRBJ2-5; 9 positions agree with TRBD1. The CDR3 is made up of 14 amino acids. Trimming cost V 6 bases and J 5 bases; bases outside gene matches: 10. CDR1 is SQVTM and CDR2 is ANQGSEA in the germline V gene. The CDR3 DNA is TGCAGCGTCATTAACACAGGGGGCGCGGAGACCCAGTACTTC. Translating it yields CSVINTGGAETQYF.

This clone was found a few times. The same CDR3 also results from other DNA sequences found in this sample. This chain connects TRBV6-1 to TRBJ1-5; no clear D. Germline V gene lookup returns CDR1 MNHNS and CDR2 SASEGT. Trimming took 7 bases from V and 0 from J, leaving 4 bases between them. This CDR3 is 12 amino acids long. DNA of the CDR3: TGTGCCAGCAAGTATAGCAATCAGCCCCAGCATTTT. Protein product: CASKYSNQPQHF.

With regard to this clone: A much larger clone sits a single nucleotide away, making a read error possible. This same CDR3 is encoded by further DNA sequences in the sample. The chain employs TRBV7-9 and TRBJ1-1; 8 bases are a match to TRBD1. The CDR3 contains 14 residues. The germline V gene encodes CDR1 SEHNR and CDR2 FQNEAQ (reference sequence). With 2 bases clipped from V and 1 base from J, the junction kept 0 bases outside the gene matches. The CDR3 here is CASSLTGGNTEAFF. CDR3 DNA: TGTGCCAGCAGCTTAACAGGGGGGAACACTGAAGCTTTCTTT.

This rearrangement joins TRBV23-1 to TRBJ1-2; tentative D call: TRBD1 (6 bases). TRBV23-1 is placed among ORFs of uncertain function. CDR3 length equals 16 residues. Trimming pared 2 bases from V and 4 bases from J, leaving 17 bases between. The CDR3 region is CASSQRSFRGGYGYTF. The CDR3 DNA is TGCGCCAGCAGTCAACGCTCTTTTAGGGGGGGCTATGGCTACACCTTC.

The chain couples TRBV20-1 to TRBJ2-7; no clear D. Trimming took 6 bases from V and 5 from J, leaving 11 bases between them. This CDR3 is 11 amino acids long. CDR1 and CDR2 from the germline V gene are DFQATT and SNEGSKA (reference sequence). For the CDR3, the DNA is TGCAGTGCCCCTACTTACCACGAGCAGTACTTC. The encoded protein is CSAPTYHEQYF.

CDR3 loop: CASSEGWISGAPSYEQYF. The CDR3 DNA follows: TGTGCCAGCAGTGAAGGATGGATATCAGGGGCCCCCTCCTACGAGCAGTACTTC. The V gene is TRBV6-1, the J gene TRBJ2-7, with a possible D match to TRBD1 (6 bases). The ends were cut back, 1 base at V and 0 bases at J, with 19 bases in the middle. Germline V CDR1 and CDR2: MNHNS, SASEGT. The CDR3 is 18 residues long.

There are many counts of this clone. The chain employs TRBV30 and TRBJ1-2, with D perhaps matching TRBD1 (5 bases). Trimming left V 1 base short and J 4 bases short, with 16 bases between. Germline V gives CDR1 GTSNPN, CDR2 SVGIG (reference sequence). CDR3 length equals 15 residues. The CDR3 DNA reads TGTGCCTGGAGTGGCCAGGGTAATCTAGCCTATGGCTACACCTTC. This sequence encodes CAWSGQGNLAYGYTF.

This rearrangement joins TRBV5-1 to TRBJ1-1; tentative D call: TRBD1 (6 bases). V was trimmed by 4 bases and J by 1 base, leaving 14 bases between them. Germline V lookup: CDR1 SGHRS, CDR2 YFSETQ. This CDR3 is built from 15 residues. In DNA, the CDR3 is TGCGCCAGCAGCCCCTTAGCGGGGGCGAACACTGAAGCTTTCTTT. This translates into CASSPLAGANTEAFF.

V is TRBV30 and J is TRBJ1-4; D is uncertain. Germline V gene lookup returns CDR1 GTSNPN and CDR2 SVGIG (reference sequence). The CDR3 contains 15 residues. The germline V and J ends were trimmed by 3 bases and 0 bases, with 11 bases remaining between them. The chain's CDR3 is CAWSHGGATNEKLFF. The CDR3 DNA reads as TGTGCCTGGAGCCATGGTGGGGCAACTAATGAAAAACTGTTTTTT.

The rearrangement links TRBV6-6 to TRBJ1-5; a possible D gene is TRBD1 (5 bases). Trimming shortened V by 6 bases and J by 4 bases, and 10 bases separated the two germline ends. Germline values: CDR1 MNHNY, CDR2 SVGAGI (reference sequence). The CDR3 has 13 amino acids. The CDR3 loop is CASSIGGNQPQHF. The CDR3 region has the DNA TGTGCCAGCAGCATCGGGGGTAATCAGCCCCAGCATTTT.

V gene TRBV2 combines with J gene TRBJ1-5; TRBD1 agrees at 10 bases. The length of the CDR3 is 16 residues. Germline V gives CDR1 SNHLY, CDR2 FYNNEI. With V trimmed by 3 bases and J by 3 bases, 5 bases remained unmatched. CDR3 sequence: CASSDRDRGYNQPQHF. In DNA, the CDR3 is TGTGCCAGCAGTGACCGGGACAGGGGTTACAATCAGCCCCAGCATTTT.

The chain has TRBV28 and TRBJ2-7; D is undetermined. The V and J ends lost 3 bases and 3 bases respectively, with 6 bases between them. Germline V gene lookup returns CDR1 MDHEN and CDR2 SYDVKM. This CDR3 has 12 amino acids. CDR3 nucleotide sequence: TGTGCCAGCAGTTTGTGGAACTACGAGCAGTACTTC. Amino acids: CASSLWNYEQYF.

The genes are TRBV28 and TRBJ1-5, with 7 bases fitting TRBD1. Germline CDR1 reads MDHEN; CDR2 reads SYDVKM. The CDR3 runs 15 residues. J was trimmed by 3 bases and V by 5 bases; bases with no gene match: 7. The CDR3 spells CASSLPGQINQPQHF. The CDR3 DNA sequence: TGTGCCAGCAGTCTCCCGGGACAGATCAATCAGCCCCAGCATTTT.

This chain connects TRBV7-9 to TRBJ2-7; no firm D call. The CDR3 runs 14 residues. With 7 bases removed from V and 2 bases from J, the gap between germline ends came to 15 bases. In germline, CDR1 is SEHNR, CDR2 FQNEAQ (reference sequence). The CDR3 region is CASTSSRSTYEQYF. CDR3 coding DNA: TGTGCCAGCACCTCAAGTCGGTCAACCTACGAGCAGTACTTC.

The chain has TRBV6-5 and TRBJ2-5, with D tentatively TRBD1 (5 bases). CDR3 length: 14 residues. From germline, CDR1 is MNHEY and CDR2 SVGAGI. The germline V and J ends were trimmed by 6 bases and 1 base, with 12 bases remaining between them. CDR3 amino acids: CASSRRQTQETQYF. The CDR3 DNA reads TGTGCCAGCAGCCGGCGACAGACCCAAGAGACCCAGTACTTC.

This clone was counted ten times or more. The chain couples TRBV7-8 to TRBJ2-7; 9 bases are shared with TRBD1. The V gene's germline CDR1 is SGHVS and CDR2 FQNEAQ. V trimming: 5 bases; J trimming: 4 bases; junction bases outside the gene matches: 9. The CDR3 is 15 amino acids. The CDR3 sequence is CASSPTRDRDYEQYF. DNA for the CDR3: TGTGCCAGCAGCCCCACTCGGGACAGGGATTACGAGCAGTACTTC. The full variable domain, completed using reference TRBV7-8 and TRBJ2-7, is GAGVSQSPRYKVAKRGQDVALRCDPISGHVSLFWYQQALGQGPEFLTYFQNEAQLDKSGLPSDRFFAERPEGSVSTLKIQRTQQEDSAVYLCASSPTRDRDYEQYFGPGTRLTVT.

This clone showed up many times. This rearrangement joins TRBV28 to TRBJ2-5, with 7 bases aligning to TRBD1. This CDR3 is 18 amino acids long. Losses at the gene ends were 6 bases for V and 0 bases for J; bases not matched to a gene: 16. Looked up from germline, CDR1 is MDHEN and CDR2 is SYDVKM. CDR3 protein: CASSNTHRWDSYQETQYF. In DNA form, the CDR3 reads TGTGCCAGCAGCAATACCCACCGGTGGGACAGCTACCAAGAGACCCAGTACTTC.

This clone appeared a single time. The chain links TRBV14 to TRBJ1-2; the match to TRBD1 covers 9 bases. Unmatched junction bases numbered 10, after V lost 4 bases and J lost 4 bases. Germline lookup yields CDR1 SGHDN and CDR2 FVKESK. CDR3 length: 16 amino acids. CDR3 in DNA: TGTGCCAGCAGCCTCGGGACAGGGAGGGTCCTCTATGGCTACACCTTC. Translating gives CASSLGTGRVLYGYTF.

The CDR3 DNA sequence: TGTGCCAGCTCACCCGGGGGCTACAACTCTGGGGCCAACGTCCTGACTTTC. Its protein product is CASSPGGYNSGANVLTF. The V and J genes are TRBV18 and TRBJ2-6; D is perhaps TRBD1 or TRBD2 (6 bases each). V dropped 3 bases and J dropped 0 bases, with 12 bases sitting between them. The CDR3 is 17 residues long. The germline gives CDR1 KGHSH, CDR2 LQKENI.

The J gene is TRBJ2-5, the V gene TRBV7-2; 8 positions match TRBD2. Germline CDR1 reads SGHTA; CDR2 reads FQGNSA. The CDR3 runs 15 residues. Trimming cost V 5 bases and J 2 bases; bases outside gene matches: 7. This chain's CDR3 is CASSPTSGLQETQYF. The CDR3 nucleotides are TGTGCCAGCAGCCCTACTAGCGGCCTACAAGAGACCCAGTACTTC.

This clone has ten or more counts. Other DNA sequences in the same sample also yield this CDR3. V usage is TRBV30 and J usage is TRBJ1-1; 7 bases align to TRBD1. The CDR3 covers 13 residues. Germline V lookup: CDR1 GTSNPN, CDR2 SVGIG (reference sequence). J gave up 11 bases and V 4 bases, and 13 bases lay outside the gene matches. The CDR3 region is CAWTFRGTRRAFF. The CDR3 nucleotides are TGTGCCTGGACCTTCAGGGGGACGAGACGTGCTTTCTTT.

The CDR3 DNA reads as TGTGCCAGCAGCCTTACCAATCAGCCCCAGCATTTT. This sequence encodes CASSLTNQPQHF. The chain carries TRBV6-5 and TRBJ1-5, with no clear D. Germline CDR1 is MNHEY and CDR2 is SVGAGI. V lost 6 bases, J lost 3 bases, and 6 bases lay in between. The CDR3 length is 12 residues.

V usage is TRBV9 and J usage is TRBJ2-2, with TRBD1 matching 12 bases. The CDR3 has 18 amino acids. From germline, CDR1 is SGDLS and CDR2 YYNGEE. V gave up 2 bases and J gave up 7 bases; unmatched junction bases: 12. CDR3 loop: CASSVGQGAPGDVGELFF. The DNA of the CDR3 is TGTGCCAGCAGCGTGGGACAGGGGGCACCTGGTGACGTCGGGGAGCTGTTTTTT.

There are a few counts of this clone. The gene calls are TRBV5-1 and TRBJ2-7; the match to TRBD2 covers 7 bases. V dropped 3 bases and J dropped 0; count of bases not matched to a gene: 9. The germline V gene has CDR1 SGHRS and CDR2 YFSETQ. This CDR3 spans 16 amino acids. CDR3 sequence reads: CASSYILGGSSYEQYF. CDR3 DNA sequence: TGCGCCAGCAGCTACATTCTCGGGGGGTCCTCCTACGAGCAGTACTTC.